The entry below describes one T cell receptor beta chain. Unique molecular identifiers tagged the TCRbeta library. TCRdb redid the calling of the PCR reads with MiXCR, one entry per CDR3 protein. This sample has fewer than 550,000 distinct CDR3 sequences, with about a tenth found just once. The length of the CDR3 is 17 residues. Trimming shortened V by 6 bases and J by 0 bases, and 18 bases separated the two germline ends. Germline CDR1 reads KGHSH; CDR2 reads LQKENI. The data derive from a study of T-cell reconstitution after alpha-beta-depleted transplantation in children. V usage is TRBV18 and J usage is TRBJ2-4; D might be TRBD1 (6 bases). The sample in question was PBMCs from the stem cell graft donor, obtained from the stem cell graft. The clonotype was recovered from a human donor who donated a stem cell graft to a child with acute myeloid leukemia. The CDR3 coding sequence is TGTGCCAGCTCTCCAACTTCAGGGACACTAGCCAAAAACATTCAGTACTTC. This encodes CASSPTSGTLAKNIQYF.